This TCR beta chain was observed in a study of T-cell memory formation after mild COVID-19. Study context: There were largely donor-specific TCR clusters. Study-level findings and limits: Later expanders leaned CD4+, whereas day 15 to 85 contracting clones were balanced CD4/CD8. Pre-infection memory showed some responding clones, and this suggested that cross-reactive memory joined.

Of note for this clonotype: Its specificity is unknown.

Sample barcodes and UMIs were carried by the TCR alpha and TCR beta cDNA libraries that 5'RACE generated with constant-segment primers. TCRdb re-called the 5' RACE reads through MiXCR, storing one row per CDR3 protein. The sample lists fewer than 300,000 distinct CDR3 sequences; about 20% were seen once. The receptor's source is a man younger than 30 who had mild COVID-19 (a few samples of this study predate the infection). Cell type and time point are not known. The specimen sequenced was PBMCs or a T cell subset sorted from them (not recorded which).

CDR3: CASSQFGITDTQYF. The CDR3 DNA reads as TGCGCCAGCAGCCAATTTGGTATTACAGATACGCAGTATTTT. The V call is TRBV4-1, the J call TRBJ2-3; no reliable D call. This CDR3 has 14 residues. Trimming stripped 2 bases from V and 3 bases from J, with 9 bases between. In germline, CDR1 is MGHRA, CDR2 YSYEKL.